Listed below are T cell receptor beta chains from one sample, sequenced in a study of beta chain features in type 1 diabetes. Sequencing used immunoSEQ multiplex PCR; TCRdb keeps in-frame clones, though not all of them. The sample yields 350,000 to 450,000 clones, about 16% seen once. The sample comprised naive CD4+ T cells from blood. These receptors all stem from a woman aged 18-29 years in good health. Both conserved end residues are trimmed from each CDR3.

TRBV30	TRBJ2-5	AWNGGLAETQY
TRBV6-5	TRBJ2-1	ASSRKGGMGEQF
TRBV6-1	TRBJ2-3	ASSALPGYSGLADTQY
TRBV6-5	TRBJ2-1	ASSYFPASSYNEQF
TRBV6-5	TRBJ1-2	ASSRQGYGYT
TRBV15	TRBJ1-5	ATSRDRAGGRQPQH
TRBV5-1	TRBJ1-2	ASSPRRGIDGYT
TRBV5-1	TRBJ1-5	ASSSRGGNQPQH
TRBV30	TRBJ2-4	AWSYNQGHGKNIQY
TRBV29-1	TRBJ1-4	SVASGGIEKLF
TRBV7-3	TRBJ2-1	ASSLKRTSGRVEQF
TRBV20-1	TRBJ1-1	RPTGNTEAF
TRBV5-1	TRBJ1-2	ASSGLGQGKGYT
TRBV11-1	TRBJ2-1	ASSLGRGSYNEQF
TRBV7-3	TRBJ2-7	ASPPGPHEQY
TRBV15	TRBJ2-1	ATTTGDNEQF
TRBV5-1	TRBJ1-3	ASSADRPSGNTIY
TRBV6-5	TRBJ2-5	ASSPLRGRWETQY
TRBV29-1	TRBJ1-2	SVEHRGYGYT
TRBV6-1	TRBJ1-1	ASIFYTEAF
TRBV20-1	TRBJ2-5	SAAVVRTQY
TRBV5-6	TRBJ2-2	ASSWTGSRHTGELF
TRBV30	TRBJ2-5	AWSPGLADRETQY
TRBV30	TRBJ1-5	AWSVNSPVGQPQH
TRBV15	TRBJ2-2	ATSKSGTNTGELF
TRBV20-1	TRBJ2-1	SAIKYNEQF
TRBV11-2	TRBJ1-2	ASSLEGGSGYT
TRBV28	TRBJ1-1	ASVGTSNTEAF
TRBV4-2	TRBJ2-2	ASSHSTWNTGELF
TRBV7-9	TRBJ2-1	ASSLMTSGSGNEQF
TRBV4-1	TRBJ2-1	ASGTSGRRVDNEQF
TRBV2	TRBJ2-3	ASSTTSGSTDTQY
TRBV29-1	TRBJ1-1	SVGSVVGTEAF
TRBV30	TRBJ2-3	AWSVLRTSGKADTQY
TRBV15	TRBJ1-1	ATSRDRGVEAF
TRBV6-6	TRBJ1-1	ASRGQGMNTEAF
TRBV2	TRBJ2-4	AIAGTSGKNIQY
TRBV7-2	TRBJ1-5	ASSLGGTGDNQPQH
TRBV19	TRBJ1-2	ASDRGRFDYGYT
TRBV5-4	TRBJ2-2	ASSLRQGNTGELF
TRBV2	TRBJ1-2	ASRGQGEVYGYT
TRBV7-9	TRBJ2-1	ASSFNAGGPYNEQF
TRBV29-1	TRBJ2-1	SLERGGQF
TRBV30	TRBJ2-1	AWGEYNEQF
TRBV9	TRBJ1-2	ASSVHEGAGGYT
TRBV29-1	TRBJ1-2	SVGGQGSGYT
TRBV6-5	TRBJ2-5	ASSPTGTGVGTQY
TRBV4-3	TRBJ2-5	ASSQTRTGAKETQY
TRBV18	TRBJ2-4	ASSPRTGVAKNIQY